These 13 T cell receptor beta chains were all obtained from the same sample, sequenced in a study of T-cell memory formation after mild COVID-19. Using its own MiXCR run on the 5' RACE reads, TCRdb lists one record per CDR3 protein. The sample has approximately 490,000 distinct CDR3 sequences, about a fifth seen once. The specimen was PBMCs or a T cell subset sorted from them (not recorded which). The receptor source for this set is an adult woman who had mild COVID-19 (a few samples of this study predate the infection). Cell type and time point are not known.

This clonotype occurred a few times. The rearrangement joins TRBV2 to TRBJ2-2; D is perhaps TRBD1 (5 bases). Germline lookup yields CDR1 SNHLY and CDR2 FYNNEI. Deletions cut 3 bases from V and 5 bases from J, with 13 bases between. The CDR3 consists of 15 residues. CDR3 nucleotides: TGTGCCAGCAGTGAGGGTCAGGGCTGGACCGGGGAGCTGTTTTTT. It encodes CASSEGQGWTGELFF.

This clonotype has more than one count but fewer than ten. This chain connects TRBV6-5 to TRBJ1-2; TRBD1 matches 8 bases. The germline CDR1 and CDR2 sequences are MNHEY and SVGAGI. J was trimmed by 4 bases and V by 5 bases; bases with no gene match: 6. The CDR3 extends over 14 amino acids. CDR3 in amino acids: CASSKGQGAYGYTF. CDR3 nucleotide sequence: TGTGCCAGCAGTAAAGGACAGGGCGCCTATGGCTACACCTTC.

A few counts support this clonotype. The chain recombines TRBV30 with TRBJ2-5, with 8 bases that match TRBD2. V was clipped by 0 bases and J by 1 base; unmatched bases: 7. The CDR3 totals 16 residues. The V gene's germline CDR1 is GTSNPN and CDR2 SVGIG (reference sequence). The CDR3 DNA is TGTGCCTGGAGTGTACGACGAGCGGGAGCCCAAGAGACCCAGTACTTC. This codes for CAWSVRRAGAQETQYF.

This clonotype was detected a few times. The J gene is TRBJ2-7, the V gene TRBV12-3 or TRBV12-4, with TRBD1 identical over 7 bases. The CDR3 covers 14 residues. Trimming removed 1 base from V and 5 bases from J; junction bases left unmatched: 5. This chain's CDR3 is CASSLGQGVHEQYF. The CDR3, as DNA: TGTGCCAGCAGTTTAGGTCAGGGGGTCCACGAGCAGTACTTC.

At least ten counts were recorded for this clonotype. The rearrangement uses TRBV3-1 and TRBJ2-7, with D uncertain. Trimming left V 8 bases short and J 3 bases short, with 8 bases between. The V gene's germline CDR1 is LGHDT and CDR2 YNNKEL (reference sequence). The CDR3 loop spans 11 amino acids. In DNA, the CDR3 is TGTGCCAGCGGGGTGGGCTACGAGCAGTACTTC. Translated: CASGVGYEQYF.

CDR3 nucleotides: TGTGCCAGCCGACTTACCGGGACTAGCGCTATAGAGACCCAGTACTTC. It encodes CASRLTGTSAIETQYF. This chain connects TRBV6-5 to TRBJ2-5; 10 positions match TRBD2. CDR3 size: 16 residues. V dropped 8 bases and J dropped 4; count of bases not matched to a gene: 13. Germline CDR1 and CDR2: MNHEY and SVGAGI.

The chain couples TRBV10-3 to TRBJ2-4; D possibly corresponds to TRBD2 (5 bases). The CDR3 has 12 residues. V was shortened by 2 bases and J by 6 bases, with 5 bases between the two germline ends. Germline loops: CDR1 ENHRY, CDR2 SYGVKD. The CDR3 protein is CAISEAGNIQYF. DNA of the CDR3: TGTGCCATCAGTGAGGCGGGAAACATTCAGTACTTC.

This chain joins TRBV15 and TRBJ1-6, with 8 positions matching TRBD1. CDR3 size: 14 residues. The germline CDR1 and CDR2 sequences are LNHNV and YYDKDF (reference sequence). J lost 6 bases, V lost 3 bases, and 1 base had no gene match. The CDR3 coding sequence is TGTGCCACCAGCAGGGACAGGGCTAATTCACCCCTCCACTTT. Protein: CATSRDRANSPLHF.

This rearrangement joins TRBV7-6 to TRBJ2-1, with 13 positions matching TRBD2. The CDR3 loop spans 15 amino acids. After removal of 3 bases from V and 8 bases from J, the junction contained 4 bases not matched to a gene. From germline, CDR1 is SGHVS and CDR2 FNYEAQ. Written as DNA, the CDR3 is TGTGCCAGCAGCTTCACCGGACTAGCGGGAGATGAGCAGTTCTTC. Translated, it gives CASSFTGLAGDEQFF.

The J gene is TRBJ2-7, the V gene TRBV24-1, with a weak D call TRBD2 (6 bases). Germline V gene data show CDR1 as KGHDR and CDR2 as SFDVKD. The CDR3 consists of 13 residues. With 4 bases removed from V and 6 bases from J, the gap between germline ends came to 12 bases. The CDR3 is CATSDPSGGEQYF. Written as DNA, the CDR3 is TGTGCCACCAGTGACCCCTCCGGGGGCGAGCAGTACTTC.

V and J are TRBV11-2 and TRBJ2-1; 8 bases line up with TRBD1. CDR1 and CDR2 (germline): SGHAT, FQNNGV. Germline trimming cut 3 bases from V and 6 bases from J; bases unmatched to any gene: 7. This CDR3 has 15 amino acids. The CDR3 region is CASSLTTGVINEQFF. The CDR3 DNA reads TGTGCCAGCAGCTTGACGACAGGGGTAATCAATGAGCAGTTCTTC.

The chain combines TRBV15 with TRBJ2-7; unclear D gene. This CDR3 is 15 amino acids long. The germline V and J ends were trimmed by 4 bases and 2 bases, with 15 bases remaining between them. CDR1 and CDR2 from the germline V gene are LNHNV and YYDKDF (reference sequence). Written as DNA, the CDR3 is TGTGCCACCAGCACTCCCAAAAGCCTGACCTACGAGCAGTACTTC. Translating it yields CATSTPKSLTYEQYF.

The sample holds a few counts of this clonotype. The genes are TRBV14 and TRBJ1-1; no firm D call. Germline V gene data show CDR1 as SGHDN and CDR2 as FVKESK. The CDR3 length is 15 residues. V gave up 0 bases and J gave up 0 bases, with 8 bases separating them. In DNA, the CDR3 is TGTGCCAGCAGCCAAGATTTGGGCATGAACACTGAAGCTTTCTTT. Its protein product is CASSQDLGMNTEAFF.